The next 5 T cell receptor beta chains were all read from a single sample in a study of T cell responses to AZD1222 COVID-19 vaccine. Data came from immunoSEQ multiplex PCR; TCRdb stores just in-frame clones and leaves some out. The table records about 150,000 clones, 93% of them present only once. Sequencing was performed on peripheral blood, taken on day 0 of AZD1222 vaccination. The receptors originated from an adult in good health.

The CDR3 loop reads CASSLKTGRDNSPLHF. The CDR3 DNA reads TGTGCCAGCAGTCTTAAGACAGGGAGGGACAATTCACCCCTCCACTTT. The V call is TRBV7-9, the J call TRBJ1-6, with TRBD1 matching over 7 bases. The CDR3 spans 16 residues. Germline V gene lookup returns CDR1 SEHNR and CDR2 FQNEAQ (reference sequence). V was pared by 6 bases and J by 7 bases, with 12 bases of the junction left unmatched.

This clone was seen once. The CDR3 region is CASSEGTLGGYTF. CDR3 coding DNA: TGTGCCAGCAGTGAGGGTACCTTGGGCGGCTACACCTTC. The chain is built from TRBV6-1 and TRBJ1-2, with D hard to call. There are 13 residues in the CDR3. CDR1 and CDR2 (germline): MNHNS, SASEGT. V dropped 3 bases and J dropped 8 bases, with 13 bases sitting between them.

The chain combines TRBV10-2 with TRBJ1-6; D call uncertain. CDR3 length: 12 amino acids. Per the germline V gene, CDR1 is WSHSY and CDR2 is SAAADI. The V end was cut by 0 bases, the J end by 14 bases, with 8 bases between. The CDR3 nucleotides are TGCGCCAGCAGTGAGTCGGGCCTGGCCCTCCACTTT. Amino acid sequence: CASSESGLALHF.

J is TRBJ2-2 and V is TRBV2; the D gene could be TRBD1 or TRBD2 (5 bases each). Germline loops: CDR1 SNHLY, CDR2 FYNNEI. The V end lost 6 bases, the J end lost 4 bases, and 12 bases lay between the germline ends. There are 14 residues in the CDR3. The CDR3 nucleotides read TGTGCCAGCAGACCCGGGGCCGTCACCGGGGAGCTGTTTTTT. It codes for CASRPGAVTGELFF.

This CDR3 is CASRFGQANSPLHF. DNA of the CDR3: TGTGCCAGTAGGTTCGGACAGGCGAATTCACCCCTCCACTTT. The chain links TRBV19 to TRBJ1-6; 7 nucleotides line up with TRBD1. CDR1 is LNHDA, CDR2 SQIVND, per germline (reference sequence). The length of the CDR3 is 14 residues. Losses at the gene ends were 6 bases for V and 7 bases for J; bases not matched to a gene: 6.